This T cell receptor (beta chain) was recorded in a study of T cell clones after liver transplantation. Overall study context: Tolerant meant at least one year fully off immunosuppression without liver enzymes above twice normal.

Using immunoSEQ multiplex PCR, the repertoire was profiled, and TCRdb retains in-frame clones only, with some absent. The data contain 99,000 or so clones, around four fifths of them singletons. Trimming stripped 9 bases from V and 0 bases from J, with 15 bases between. Germline-derived CDR1 and CDR2 are SNHLY and FYNNEI. This CDR3 region has 15 residues. This receptor was taken from a human donor who received a liver transplant. V usage is TRBV2 and J usage is TRBJ2-1; tentatively, D is TRBD1 (6 bases). The source was CD4+ T cells from blood, collected before liver transplant. The CDR3 loop reads CASKEPRGSYNEQFF. CDR3 bases: TGTGCCAGTAAGGAGCCCAGGGGCTCCTACAATGAGCAGTTCTTC.